The 24 T cell receptor beta chains below all came from one sample that was sequenced in a study of blood T cell repertoires in COVID-19. Sequencing used immunoSEQ multiplex PCR; TCRdb keeps in-frame clones, though not all of them. The table records tens of thousands of clones, approximately 78% of them present only once. The sample taken for sequencing was peripheral blood. The receptors were gathered from a human donor in a cohort sampled during active COVID-19.

V gene TRBV7-9 combines with J gene TRBJ2-7, with 7 bases lining up with TRBD1. Germline V gene lookup returns CDR1 SEHNR and CDR2 FQNEAQ (reference sequence). The V gene end was trimmed by 3 bases and the J gene end by 2 bases; junction bases not matched to a gene: 7. This CDR3 contains 15 residues. CDR3 DNA sequence: TGTGCCAGCAGCTTCGACAGGGCAAGGGCCTACGAGCAGTACTTC. The encoded protein is CASSFDRARAYEQYF.

This sequence joins TRBV24-1 and TRBJ1-2; D gene unclear. CDR3 length equals 14 residues. Looked up from germline, CDR1 is KGHDR and CDR2 is SFDVKD. The V end was cut by 4 bases, the J end by 8 bases, with 16 bases between. CDR3 protein: CATSEVSGRGGYTF. Here the CDR3 DNA reads TGTGCCACCAGTGAGGTTTCGGGCCGAGGGGGCTACACCTTC.

J is TRBJ2-3 and V is TRBV9, with D possibly TRBD1 on 5 matching bases. Germline assignment: CDR1 SGDLS and CDR2 YYNGEE. V lost 2 bases and J lost 5, with 9 bases in between. This CDR3 region has 13 residues. The CDR3 is CASSVFQGDTQYF. CDR3 DNA sequence: TGTGCCAGCAGCGTTTTCCAGGGAGATACGCAGTATTTT. Full variable domain (remainder filled in from reference TRBV9 and TRBJ2-3): DSGVTQTPKHLITATGQRVTLRCSPRSGDLSVYWYQQSLDQGLQFLIQYYNGEERAKGNILERFSAQQFPDLHSELNLSSLELGDSALYFCASSVFQGDTQYFGPGTRLTVL.

The chain employs TRBV7-9 and TRBJ1-4; D perhaps matches TRBD1 (6 bases). From germline, CDR1 is SEHNR and CDR2 FQNEAQ (reference sequence). The CDR3 extends over 16 amino acids. The ends were cut back, 5 bases at V and 8 bases at J, with 21 bases in the middle. The CDR3 bases are TGTGCCAGCAGCCCCCCTATCAGGGGCGTAGGCGAAAAACTGTTTTTT. Encoded protein: CASSPPIRGVGEKLFF.

This clone was recorded once. The chain joins TRBV9 to TRBJ1-4; 10 nucleotides match TRBD1. Unmatched junction bases numbered 4, after V lost 3 bases and J lost 5 bases. The V gene's germline CDR1 is SGDLS and CDR2 YYNGEE. The CDR3 spans 15 residues. The CDR3 DNA reads TGTGCCAGCAGCGGACCGGGACAGGGGAATGAAAAACTGTTTTTT. Its protein is CASSGPGQGNEKLFF.

V is TRBV7-2 and J is TRBJ2-4; 14 nucleotides match TRBD2. The CDR3 covers 17 residues. The V gene's germline CDR1 is SGHTA and CDR2 FQGNSA. Trimming at V came to 6 bases and at J to 6 bases, leaving 10 bases not matched to a gene. The CDR3 loop reads CASSFGLAGGGGNIQYF. Here the CDR3 DNA reads TGTGCCAGCAGTTTCGGACTAGCGGGGGGCGGGGGAAACATTCAGTACTTC.

This sequence joins TRBV7-2 and TRBJ2-7; 8 bases agree with TRBD1. V dropped 3 bases and J dropped 9; count of bases not matched to a gene: 4. The germline CDR1 and CDR2 sequences are SGHTA and FQGNSA. The CDR3 has 12 amino acids. The CDR3: CASSLTGVGQYF. The CDR3, as DNA: TGTGCCAGCAGCTTGACAGGGGTTGGGCAGTACTTC.

This clone was picked up a small number of times. The chain combines TRBV27 with TRBJ2-3; 7 nucleotides agree with TRBD1. The CDR3 is made up of 15 amino acids. CDR1 and CDR2 (germline): MNHEY, SMNVEV (reference sequence). Trimming took 8 bases from V and 3 from J; bases not matched to a gene: 11. The CDR3, as DNA: TGTGCCAGCGGCGGTCAGGGGGTTGGAACAGATACGCAGTATTTT. As protein: CASGGQGVGTDTQYF.

The V call is TRBV6-6, the J call TRBJ1-4, with TRBD1 as a possible D gene (5 bases). The CDR3 covers 15 residues. Trimming shortened V by 2 bases and J by 5 bases, and 12 bases separated the two germline ends. The germline V gene has CDR1 MNHNY and CDR2 SVGAGI (reference sequence). CDR3 sequence: CASSYPGGGNEKLFF. For the CDR3, the DNA is TGTGCCAGCAGTTACCCGGGGGGGGGAAATGAAAAACTGTTTTTT.

V gene TRBV5-1 combines with J gene TRBJ2-4, with a tentative D call TRBD2 (5 bases). The CDR3 contains 17 residues. V dropped 4 bases and J dropped 0 bases, with 17 bases sitting between them. Germline CDR1 and CDR2: SGHRS and YFSETQ. CDR3 in amino acids: CASSPGNSSPAKNIQYF. The CDR3 coding sequence is TGCGCCAGCAGCCCGGGGAACTCCAGTCCAGCCAAAAACATTCAGTACTTC.

The genes are TRBV10-3 and TRBJ1-2; 9 positions agree with TRBD1. Germline assignment: CDR1 ENHRY and CDR2 SYGVKD. The trim removed 3 bases at V and 9 bases at J, leaving 5 bases unmatched. The CDR3 has 13 residues. CDR3 sequence reads: CAISDLGQGSYTF. The CDR3 DNA reads as TGTGCCATCAGTGACCTCGGACAGGGGAGCTACACCTTC.

This chain connects TRBV28 to TRBJ2-7; 7 bases match TRBD2. The V gene end was trimmed by 10 bases and the J gene end by 2 bases; junction bases not matched to a gene: 11. The germline CDR1 and CDR2 sequences are MDHEN and SYDVKM. The CDR3 covers 14 residues. The DNA of the CDR3 is TGTGCCACCTGGGGGGGGGAGGGCCCCTACGAGCAGTACTTC. This sequence encodes CATWGGEGPYEQYF.

The rearrangement joins TRBV7-9 to TRBJ2-7, with 12 positions matching TRBD2. CDR3 size: 14 residues. V was clipped by 0 bases and J by 6 bases; unmatched bases: 0. Germline V CDR1 and CDR2: SEHNR, FQNEAQ (reference sequence). The CDR3 reads CASSLAGLAGEQYF. CDR3 in DNA: TGTGCCAGCAGCTTAGCGGGACTAGCGGGCGAGCAGTACTTC.

CDR3 amino acids: CASSGGQIELYGYTF. CDR3 nucleotide sequence: TGTGCCAGCAGCGGGGGACAGATAGAGTTATATGGCTACACCTTC. The V call is TRBV9, the J call TRBJ1-2, with 7 nucleotides matching TRBD1. Trimming at V came to 3 bases and at J to 5 bases, leaving 10 bases not matched to a gene. From germline, CDR1 is SGDLS and CDR2 YYNGEE. This CDR3 has 15 residues.

The chain joins TRBV9 to TRBJ1-3, with D tentatively TRBD1 (5 bases). V was cut by 4 bases and J by 2 bases, with 16 bases left in between. The CDR3 is 16 amino acids. In germline, CDR1 is SGDLS, CDR2 YYNGEE. This CDR3 is CASSPSGGLAGNTIYF. The CDR3 DNA sequence: TGTGCCAGCAGCCCCTCGGGGGGTTTGGCTGGAAACACCATATATTTT.

This clone was seen a handful of times. Here the CDR3 reads CASSTTGHQLEQYF. CDR3 nucleotide sequence: TGTGCCAGCAGTACGACGGGACACCAGCTCGAGCAGTACTTC. The gene calls are TRBV6-2 or TRBV6-3 and TRBJ2-7; possibly TRBD1 for D (6 bases). The CDR3 is 14 residues long. V was pared by 5 bases and J by 6 bases, with 17 bases between. Per the germline V gene, CDR1 is MNHEY and CDR2 is SVGEGT.

The CDR3: CASSGPGTGRGNTEAFF. The CDR3 bases are TGTGCCAGCAGCGGCCCCGGGACAGGGAGGGGGAACACTGAAGCTTTCTTT. The chain couples TRBV9 to TRBJ1-1; the match to TRBD1 covers 9 bases. V lost 3 bases to trimming and J lost 1 base; unmatched junction nucleotides: 10. Germline CDR1 reads SGDLS; CDR2 reads YYNGEE. CDR3 length equals 17 residues.

This clone was seen a single time. This chain joins TRBV19 and TRBJ2-7; perhaps TRBD2 as D (6 bases). The length of the CDR3 is 14 residues. Trimming took 1 base from V and 2 from J, leaving 9 bases between them. Germline loops: CDR1 LNHDA, CDR2 SQIVND (reference sequence). The DNA of the CDR3 is TGTGCCAGTAGTATAGGGCGGGGAACCTACGAGCAGTACTTC. Protein sequence: CASSIGRGTYEQYF. Variable domain in full (rest from reference TRBV19 and TRBJ2-7): DGGITQSPKYLFRKEGQNVTLSCEQNLNHDAMYWYRQDPGQGLRLIYYSQIVNDFQKGDIAEGYSVSREKKESFPLTVTSAQKNPTAFYLCASSIGRGTYEQYFGPGTRLTVT.

This clone was picked up a small number of times. This chain joins TRBV4-3 and TRBJ2-1; D gene unclear. CDR1 and CDR2 (germline): LGHNA, YSLEER. The CDR3 length is 14 residues. V gave up 1 base and J gave up 8 bases, with 12 bases separating them. CDR3: CASSQGLSGYEQFF. The CDR3 coding sequence is TGCGCCAGCAGCCAAGGTCTCTCAGGATATGAGCAGTTCTTC.

The chain couples TRBV5-6 to TRBJ1-4; 8 nucleotides align to TRBD1. CDR1 and CDR2 (germline): SGHDT, YYEEEE. The trim removed 4 bases at V and 10 bases at J, leaving 9 bases unmatched. The CDR3 contains 14 residues. CDR3 nucleotide sequence: TGTGCCAGCAGCACAACCGGACAGGGCGTAAAACTGTTTTTT. It is translated as CASSTTGQGVKLFF.

CDR3 coding DNA: TGTGCCAGCAGTTTTGGGGGAAGTGGCAGGGGCCCCTACGAGCAGTACTTC. It is translated as CASSFGGSGRGPYEQYF. The chain carries TRBV28 and TRBJ2-7, with a possible D match to TRBD1 (6 bases). CDR1 and CDR2 (germline): MDHEN, SYDVKM. The V and J ends lost 3 bases and 2 bases respectively, with 20 bases between them. CDR3 length: 17 amino acids. Complete variable domain (other parts from reference TRBV28 and TRBJ2-7): DVKVTQSSRYLVKRTGEKVFLECVQDMDHENMFWYRQDPGLGLRLIYFSYDVKMKEKGDIPEGYSVSREKKERFSLILESASTNQTSMYLCASSFGGSGRGPYEQYFGPGTRLTVT.

This chain links TRBV7-3 with TRBJ1-3; no reliable D call. This CDR3 contains 15 residues. Germline CDR1 SGHTA, CDR2 FQGTGA. Trimming pared 6 bases from V and 8 bases from J, leaving 20 bases between. CDR3 sequence: CASSFSGVEGDTIYF. The CDR3 nucleotides read TGTGCCAGCAGTTTCTCGGGAGTAGAAGGTGACACCATATATTTT. Full variable domain (remainder filled in from reference TRBV7-3 and TRBJ1-3): GAGVSQTPSNKVTEKGKYVELRCDPISGHTALYWYRQSLGQGPEFLIYFQGTGAADDSGLPNDRFFAVRPEGSVSTLKIQRTERGDSAVYLCASSFSGVEGDTIYFGEGSWLTVV.

The chain uses TRBV6-5 and TRBJ2-7, with 10 bases aligning to TRBD1. There are 14 residues in the CDR3. The V and J ends lost 7 bases and 4 bases, in that order; junction bases with no gene match: 7. In germline, CDR1 is MNHEY, CDR2 SVGAGI. The CDR3 loop reads CASTLDRGGYEQYF. CDR3 coding DNA: TGTGCCAGCACCTTGGACAGGGGGGGGTACGAGCAGTACTTC.

The chain has TRBV6-2 or TRBV6-3 and TRBJ2-5, with D unresolved. The germline CDR1 and CDR2 sequences are MNHEY and SVGEGT. This CDR3 has 16 amino acids. Trimming took 2 bases from V and 6 from J, leaving 19 bases between them. For the CDR3, the DNA is TGTGCCAGCAGTTACGTTGATAGCTATGGCGTCCAGACCCAGTACTTC. Translated, it gives CASSYVDSYGVQTQYF.